The 13 T cell receptor beta chains in this list originate from one sample, sequenced in a study of T cell repertoires in cytomegalovirus infection (dated by TCRdb to the late 2010s). The run used an Illumina HiSeq 1500. In TCRdb, the public reads were trimmed at Q25 with fastp and aligned with MiXCR, with productive beta chains retained. A single entry per CDR3 protein holds the most common genes and DNA from its merged rows. This sample holds 300,000 or so distinct CDR3 sequences; about 25% were observed only once. Together, the top ten hold roughly 14% of the sample. Specimen: PBMCs. The receptors derive from a human donor in good health (CMV status not recorded). Some clones in this sample may be carry-over from other donors' samples.

This sequence joins TRBV11-2 and TRBJ2-5; TRBD2 might be the D (6 bases). The CDR3 has 15 amino acids. The V end was cut by 4 bases, the J end by 1 base, with 13 bases between. Germline V gene sequence: CDR1 SGHAT, CDR2 FQNNGV. Here the CDR3 DNA reads TGTGCCAGCAGCTCCTGGGGACTCCTCCAAGAGACCCAGTACTTC. Residues: CASSSWGLLQETQYF.

This clonotype was observed a few times. The CDR3 spells CASSSATTAFSNQPQHF. DNA for the CDR3: TGTGCCAGCAGTTCCGCCACGACGGCTTTTAGCAATCAGCCCCAGCATTTT. The chain combines TRBV6-2 or TRBV6-3 with TRBJ1-5, with D uncertain. Germline assignment: CDR1 MNHEY and CDR2 SVGEGT. This CDR3 contains 17 residues. V was pared by 4 bases and J by 0 bases, with 16 bases between.

The V call is TRBV5-6, the J call TRBJ2-3; D uncertain. Trimming stripped 1 base from V and 6 bases from J, with 12 bases between. The CDR3 has 14 amino acids. Germline V lookup: CDR1 SGHDT, CDR2 YYEEEE. This CDR3 is CASSLFKGPDTQYF. The CDR3, as DNA: TGTGCCAGCAGCTTGTTTAAGGGCCCGGATACGCAGTATTTT.

The chain recombines TRBV6-6 with TRBJ2-1, with D perhaps TRBD1 (6 bases). Germline V gene lookup returns CDR1 MNHNY and CDR2 SVGAGI (reference sequence). The V end lost 3 bases, the J end lost 0 bases, and 9 bases lay between the germline ends. This CDR3 is 15 amino acids long. CDR3 in amino acids: CASSYSDSSYNEQFF. CDR3 nucleotide sequence: TGTGCCAGCAGTTATTCGGACAGCTCCTACAATGAGCAGTTCTTC.

This clonotype was found many times. The chain uses TRBV7-2 and TRBJ1-1, with D perhaps TRBD1 (5 bases). The CDR3 sequence is 19 residues long. Looked up from germline, CDR1 is SGHTA and CDR2 is FQGNSA. Deletions cut 2 bases from V and 4 bases from J, with 26 bases between. This chain's CDR3 is CASSLNKVLVVGGGTEAFF. The CDR3, as DNA: TGTGCCAGCAGCTTAAATAAGGTCCTAGTGGTTGGGGGGGGCACTGAAGCTTTCTTT. The variable domain in full, with the rest retrieved from reference TRBV7-2 and TRBJ1-1, is GAGVSQSPSNKVTEKGKDVELRCDPISGHTALYWYRQSLGQGLEFLIYFQGNSAPDKSGLPSDRFSAERTGGSVSTLTIQRTQQEDSAVYLCASSLNKVLVVGGGTEAFFGQGTRLTVV.

The CDR3 protein is CASSPNDGIAFLNQPQHF. CDR3 nucleotide sequence: TGTGCCAGCAGTCCCAACGATGGGATAGCCTTCCTTAATCAGCCCCAGCATTTT. The genes are TRBV28 and TRBJ1-5; D is ambiguous. CDR1 is MDHEN, CDR2 SYDVKM, per germline. The CDR3 covers 18 residues. V dropped 5 bases and J dropped 4 bases, with 24 bases sitting between them.

The chain employs TRBV12-3 or TRBV12-4 and TRBJ2-1, with TRBD2 matching over 8 bases. The CDR3 consists of 16 residues. With 3 bases clipped from V and 7 bases from J, the junction kept 11 bases outside the gene matches. The CDR3 DNA is TGTGCCAGCAGTTTCTCTCTGCGGGGGGCCCGAAATGAGCAGTTCTTC. Amino acids: CASSFSLRGARNEQFF.

The chain has TRBV28 and TRBJ2-1; TRBD2 is a possible D gene (6 bases). The ends were cut back, 6 bases at V and 4 bases at J, with 16 bases in the middle. This CDR3 is built from 15 residues. Germline assignment: CDR1 MDHEN and CDR2 SYDVKM. CDR3 protein: CASSRPRDLYNEQFF. The CDR3, as DNA: TGTGCCAGCAGCCGCCCCCGGGACTTATACAATGAGCAGTTCTTC.

This clonotype was detected many times. The chain has TRBV7-3 and TRBJ2-3; 8 bases are a match to TRBD1. This CDR3 is 16 amino acids long. Trimming took 5 bases from V and 7 from J; bases not matched to a gene: 14. CDR1 is SGHTA, CDR2 FQGTGA, per germline. The CDR3 DNA reads TGTGCCAGCAGCCCGATCTCAGGGGGCGCAATCAATACGCAGTATTTT. Translated, it gives CASSPISGGAINTQYF.

The rearrangement joins TRBV28 to TRBJ2-6; D remains ambiguous. The CDR3 consists of 15 residues. CDR1 MDHEN and CDR2 SYDVKM come from the germline V gene. Between the trimmed V and J ends, which lost 9 bases and 0 bases, there was a span of 12 bases. The CDR3 here is CASSMSLSGANVLTF. CDR3 sequence (DNA): TGTGCCAGTTCAATGAGCCTCTCTGGGGCCAACGTCCTGACTTTC.

This sequence joins TRBV28 and TRBJ1-2; D ambiguous. The germline V gene has CDR1 MDHEN and CDR2 SYDVKM. Trimming took 2 bases from V and 8 from J, leaving 6 bases between them. The CDR3 contains 11 residues. As DNA, the CDR3 is TGTGCCAGCAGTTTACAAGGCGGCTACACCTTC. Translating gives CASSLQGGYTF.

This clonotype showed up just a few times. The V gene is TRBV18, the J gene TRBJ2-2; D is perhaps TRBD1 (6 bases). The ends were cut back, 0 bases at V and 4 bases at J, with 12 bases in the middle. CDR3 length: 16 amino acids. Germline-derived CDR1 and CDR2 are KGHSH and LQKENI. The CDR3 region has the DNA TGTGCCAGCTCACCACCGCACAGGGCGTTCACCGGGGAGCTGTTTTTT. It codes for CASSPPHRAFTGELFF.

This clonotype was seen only a few times. V gene TRBV5-6 combines with J gene TRBJ1-2; D is ambiguous. CDR3 length: 14 residues. CDR1 is SGHDT and CDR2 is YYEEEE in the germline V gene. V lost 4 bases, J lost 4 bases, and 14 bases lay in between. The CDR3 loop reads CASSAWRGSYGYTF. CDR3 nucleotides: TGTGCCAGCAGCGCGTGGCGGGGATCCTATGGCTACACCTTC. The full variable domain, with the rest looked up from reference TRBV5-6 and TRBJ1-2, is DAGVTQSPTHLIKTRGQQVTLRCSPKSGHDTVSWYQQALGQGPQFIFQYYEEEERQRGNFPDRFSGHQFPNYSSELNVNALLLGDSALYLCASSAWRGSYGYTFGSGTRLTVV.